This TCR beta chain is drawn from a study of CD8 T cells in Susac syndrome. Random hexamers served to reverse transcribe roughly 0.5 to 1 ug RNA. TCRdb redid the calling of the immunoSEQ multiplex PCR reads with MiXCR, one entry per CDR3 protein. The sample carries approximately 180,000 distinct CDR3 sequences, about 95% recorded once. Sample: CD4+ T cells from PBMCs. This sequence was found in a human donor with Susac syndrome.

The CDR3 loop is CASRAPGRLNTEAFF. CDR3 in DNA: TGTGCCAGCAGAGCTCCGGGACGGCTGAACACTGAAGCTTTCTTT. The chain uses TRBV28 and TRBJ1-1; the D gene is possibly TRBD1 (5 bases). Germline values: CDR1 MDHEN, CDR2 SYDVKM. V shed 6 bases and J shed 0 bases, with 14 bases lying between them. This CDR3 region has 15 residues.